The 16 T cell receptor beta chains given below trace back to one sample, sequenced in a study of T cell responses to AZD1222 COVID-19 vaccine. Using immunoSEQ multiplex PCR, the repertoire was profiled, and TCRdb retains in-frame clones only, with some absent. The data hold 200,000 or so clones, with almost 95% observed a single time. This specimen consisted of peripheral blood, obtained on day 0 of AZD1222 vaccination. The origin of the receptors is an adult in good health.

V usage is TRBV9 and J usage is TRBJ2-5; TRBD2 agrees at 7 bases. This CDR3 has 13 residues. CDR1 and CDR2 from the germline V gene are SGDLS and YYNGEE. V gave up 0 bases and J gave up 4 bases; unmatched junction bases: 0. Here the CDR3 reads CASSVVAGETQYF. The CDR3 DNA reads TGTGCCAGCAGCGTAGTAGCGGGAGAGACCCAGTACTTC.

The V call is TRBV18, the J call TRBJ1-2; 9 bases fit TRBD1. V lost 4 bases and J lost 8; bases outside the gene matches: 11. Looked up from germline, CDR1 is KGHSH and CDR2 is LQKENI. This CDR3 is built from 15 residues. The DNA of the CDR3 is TGTGCCAGCTCACTTTGGGGACAGGGAGGAGTCGGCTACACCTTC. This codes for CASSLWGQGGVGYTF. Together with reference TRBV18 and TRBJ1-2, the CDR3 gives the full variable domain: NAGVMQNPRHLVRRRGQEARLRCSPMKGHSHVYWYRQLPEEGLKFMVYLQKENIIDESGMPKERFSAEFPKEGPSILRIQQVVRGDSAAYFCASSLWGQGGVGYTFGSGTRLTVV.

The V gene is TRBV4-1, the J gene TRBJ2-5, with D hard to call. Germline loops: CDR1 MGHRA, CDR2 YSYEKL. The CDR3 runs to 14 residues. The V end was cut by 4 bases, the J end by 3 bases, with 12 bases between. CDR3 protein: CASSLNLAKETQYF. CDR3 bases: TGCGCCAGCAGCCTAAACTTAGCAAAAGAGACCCAGTACTTC.

CDR3 loop: CASSLRNEQYF. In DNA form, the CDR3 reads TGTGCCAGCAGTTTACGGAACGAGCAGTACTTC. The rearrangement joins TRBV12-3 or TRBV12-4 to TRBJ2-7; D ambiguous. This CDR3 comprises 11 residues. Trimming shortened V by 2 bases and J by 5 bases, and 4 bases separated the two germline ends.

CDR3 DNA: TGCGCCAGCAGCCCAGGGGGGACAGGGATGACAGATACGCAGTATTTT. It specifies CASSPGGTGMTDTQYF. The chain couples TRBV5-1 to TRBJ2-3, with 9 bases fitting TRBD1. Germline assignment: CDR1 SGHRS and CDR2 YFSETQ. CDR3 length: 16 residues. The ends lost 4 bases at V and 3 bases at J; junction bases unmatched: 9.

V gene TRBV3-1 (or the pseudogene TRBV3-2) combines with J gene TRBJ1-3, with D uncertain. The CDR3 is 15 residues long. Per germline, CDR1 LGHDT and CDR2 YNNKEL (reference sequence). The ends were cut back, 1 base at V and 8 bases at J, with 15 bases in the middle. CDR3 sequence: CASSQGNTRVDTIYF. CDR3 DNA sequence: TGTGCCAGCAGCCAAGGAAACACCCGGGTGGACACCATATATTTT.

The chain couples TRBV20-1 to TRBJ2-1, with 9 bases fitting TRBD1. J was trimmed by 12 bases and V by 3 bases; bases with no gene match: 15. Germline assignment: CDR1 DFQATT and CDR2 SNEGSKA (reference sequence). The CDR3 runs to 15 residues. The CDR3 loop reads CSASLDRGALQGQFF. The CDR3 nucleotides are TGCAGTGCTAGTCTGGACAGGGGAGCACTGCAAGGGCAGTTCTTC.

J is TRBJ2-1 and V is TRBV24-1; 7 bases align to TRBD1. The CDR3 is 16 residues long. V lost 2 bases, J lost 4 bases, and 7 bases stayed unmatched. Looked up from germline, CDR1 is KGHDR and CDR2 is SFDVKD. CDR3 bases: TGTGCCACCAGTGATTCAGGGGGACAGCGTTACAATGAGCAGTTCTTC. This sequence encodes CATSDSGGQRYNEQFF.

This chain uses TRBV12-3 or TRBV12-4 with TRBJ1-1, with D hard to call. The CDR3 sequence is 13 residues long. V lost 5 bases, J lost 4 bases, and 11 bases lay in between. This CDR3 reads CASSPGLGTEAFF. For the CDR3, the DNA is TGTGCCAGCAGTCCGGGCCTTGGCACTGAAGCTTTCTTT.

The V call is TRBV19, the J call TRBJ1-1; TRBD1 agrees at 7 bases. V lost 5 bases to trimming and J lost 0 bases; unmatched junction nucleotides: 3. This CDR3 has 14 residues. From germline, CDR1 is LNHDA and CDR2 SQIVND (reference sequence). The CDR3 DNA reads as TGTGCCAGTAGTGTTACAGGGGTGAACACTGAAGCTTTCTTT. It specifies CASSVTGVNTEAFF.

V gene TRBV13 combines with J gene TRBJ2-1, with D maybe TRBD2 (6 bases). Germline CDR1 and CDR2: PRHDT and FYEKMQ (reference sequence). With 5 bases removed from V and 2 bases from J, the gap between germline ends came to 13 bases. The CDR3 loop spans 15 amino acids. Here the CDR3 reads CASSGGRNAYNEQFF. CDR3 bases: TGTGCCAGCAGCGGAGGGAGAAACGCCTACAATGAGCAGTTCTTC.

The chain joins TRBV5-4 to TRBJ1-2; D remains unclear. Germline values: CDR1 SGHNT, CDR2 YYREEE (reference sequence). With 0 bases removed from V and 0 bases from J, the gap between germline ends came to 12 bases. The length of the CDR3 is 16 residues. CDR3 amino acids: CASSLGRSGANYGYTF. DNA of the CDR3: TGTGCCAGCAGCTTGGGCAGGTCGGGAGCTAACTATGGCTACACCTTC.

The chain is built from TRBV28 and TRBJ2-2; 10 nucleotides line up with TRBD1. V lost 6 bases, J lost 5 bases, and 9 bases stayed unmatched. Per the germline V gene, CDR1 is MDHEN and CDR2 is SYDVKM. This CDR3 is built from 16 residues. The CDR3 coding sequence is TGTGCCAGCAGAGGGACAGGGGCATCTGGGACCGGGGAGCTGTTTTTT. Its translation is CASRGTGASGTGELFF.

The table lists this clone with a count of one. This chain joins TRBV27 and TRBJ1-5, with D perhaps matching TRBD1 (6 bases). Germline V gene sequence: CDR1 MNHEY, CDR2 SMNVEV (reference sequence). Trimming shortened V by 2 bases and J by 0 bases, and 11 bases separated the two germline ends. CDR3 size: 16 residues. The CDR3 loop is CASSLRGGASNQPQHF. The CDR3 bases are TGTGCCAGCAGTTTAAGGGGGGGAGCTAGCAATCAGCCCCAGCATTTT.

This chain joins TRBV6-2 or TRBV6-3 and TRBJ1-5; 8 bases align to TRBD1. The CDR3 sequence is 15 residues long. The germline CDR1 and CDR2 sequences are MNHEY and SVGEGT. Germline trimming cut 2 bases from V and 4 bases from J; bases unmatched to any gene: 4. The CDR3 is CASSYPGQDNQPQHF. The CDR3 bases are TGTGCCAGCAGTTACCCGGGACAGGATAATCAGCCCCAGCATTTT.

V usage is TRBV6-2 or TRBV6-3 and J usage is TRBJ2-7; D not resolved. Per germline, CDR1 MNHEY and CDR2 SVGEGT. V lost 0 bases and J 7 bases, leaving 7 bases between the germline ends. The CDR3 covers 12 residues. The CDR3 nucleotides read TGTGCCAGCAGTTACTCCGGCGGTGAGCAGTACTTC. This sequence encodes CASSYSGGEQYF.